This is a list of T cell receptor beta chains from one sample in a study of T cell responses to AZD1222 COVID-19 vaccine. TCRdb keeps only in-frame clones here, not all; method: immunoSEQ multiplex PCR. The sample shows more than 95,000 clones, roughly 93% of them seen only once. The sample was peripheral blood, taken on day 0 of AZD1222 vaccination. The receptors shown here come from an adult in good health. Both conserved end residues are trimmed from each CDR3. The order of the fields is V gene, J gene, CDR3 protein.

>TRBV5-1|TRBJ1-1
ASSHDINTEAF
>TRBV7-2|TRBJ1-3
ASSFDSRSGNTIY
>TRBV7-3|TRBJ2-7
ASSLSAGGPRQY
>TRBV18|TRBJ2-7
ASSPPSYEQY
>TRBV5-1|TRBJ2-1
ASSFGLDSSSYNEQF
>TRBV7-9|TRBJ1-5
ASSQGNQPQH
>TRBV7-9|TRBJ1-2
ASSSGRHHSYGYT
>TRBV21-1|TRBJ2-7
ASSHPGEQY
>TRBV7-8|TRBJ1-1
ASRSWENTEAF
>TRBV6-4|TRBJ1-1
ASSDQPGSTEAF
>TRBV18|TRBJ1-1
ASSPPGGSTEAF
>TRBV5-4|TRBJ2-3
ASSTGLDTQY
>TRBV27|TRBJ1-6
ASSPRDSSYNSPLH
>TRBV6-5|TRBJ2-2
ASSYTPRAGELF
>TRBV5-6|TRBJ2-7
ASSFGRSSYEQY
>TRBV3-1/TRBV3-2|TRBJ2-5
ASSHWQGKETQY
>TRBV18|TRBJ1-1
ASSPQGYTEAF
>TRBV19|TRBJ1-5
ASSDGQGYQPQH
>TRBV6-5|TRBJ2-4
ASTQADKNIQY
>TRBV7-2|TRBJ2-2
ASGGSGELF
>TRBV29-1|TRBJ2-1
SAGPLVSSDEQF
>TRBV7-8|TRBJ1-5
ASSTGQQFNQPQH
>TRBV10-3|TRBJ2-1
AISEAGSRYNEQF
>TRBV19|TRBJ1-5
ASERERNQPQH
>TRBV4-1|TRBJ1-3
ASSQGGTGGNTIY
>TRBV7-3|TRBJ2-3
ASSLTEMTDTQY
>TRBV19|TRBJ1-2
ASSVGYPMGMYGYT
>TRBV19|TRBJ2-6
ASSIPGANVLT
>TRBV19|TRBJ2-3
ASSRLTDTQY
>TRBV18|TRBJ1-2
ASSLEQYLYGYT
>TRBV18|TRBJ1-2
ASSPPWQGRRIYYGYT
>TRBV5-6|TRBJ1-5
ASSFSNQPQH
>TRBV18|TRBJ2-2
ASSPISFMGQNTGELF
>TRBV6-5|TRBJ2-5
ASWDSGSPY
>TRBV23-1|TRBJ1-2
ASSQPGKTPNYGYT
>TRBV19|TRBJ1-4
ASTGQNFEKLF
>TRBV7-9|TRBJ1-3
ASRQGPSGNTIY
>TRBV5-6|TRBJ1-5
ASSLGPGEQPQH
>TRBV9|TRBJ2-2
ASSPRTGGTINPGELF
>TRBV3-1/TRBV3-2|TRBJ2-5
ASSPEQETQY